Following are 6 T cell receptor beta chains from one sample sequenced in a study of CD8+ T cells in alopecia areata. RNA was isolated and reverse transcribed to cDNA, the sequencing template. The assay was immunoSEQ multiplex PCR, and TCRdb's table has in-frame clones only and misses some. The sample has some 150,000 clones, 50% to 65% seen once. Specimen: CD8+ T cells sorted from blood, collected at week 0. Every receptor here comes from a human donor with alopecia areata.

The V and J genes are TRBV9 and TRBJ2-5; D might be TRBD1 or TRBD2, each matching 5 bases. CDR3 length: 14 residues. The V end was cut by 0 bases, the J end by 2 bases, with 8 bases between. CDR1 is SGDLS, CDR2 YYNGEE, per germline. CDR3 nucleotides: TGTGCCAGCAGCGTAGCCAGGGAGCAAGAGACCCAGTACTTC. It encodes CASSVAREQETQYF.

This chain uses TRBV2 with TRBJ1-2; D gene uncertain. The CDR3 extends over 11 amino acids. Looked up from germline, CDR1 is SNHLY and CDR2 is FYNNEI. V was cut by 5 bases and J by 4 bases, with 5 bases left in between. The CDR3 loop is CASSPPYGYTF. The CDR3 DNA follows: TGTGCCAGCAGTCCCCCCTATGGCTACACCTTC.

The chain joins TRBV11-1 to TRBJ2-1, with 13 bases identical to TRBD2. Germline CDR1 is SGHAT and CDR2 is FQDESV (reference sequence). The junction had 5 bases not matched to a gene; V was cut back by 5 bases and J by 10 bases. The CDR3 covers 14 residues. CDR3 region: CASSHRGLAGEQFF. The CDR3 DNA reads as TGTGCCAGCAGCCACCGGGGACTAGCGGGGGAGCAGTTCTTC.

In its sample, this clone was seen a few times. J is TRBJ2-3 and V is TRBV6-5; D might be TRBD1 (5 bases). CDR3 length equals 15 residues. Germline assignment: CDR1 MNHEY and CDR2 SVGAGI. Trimming left V 5 bases short and J 6 bases short, with 18 bases between. CDR3 in amino acids: CASSGRAFTGDTQYF. CDR3 coding DNA: TGTGCCAGCAGTGGCAGGGCCTTTACTGGGGATACGCAGTATTTT.

This chain connects TRBV10-3 to TRBJ2-7; no definite D call. The CDR3 runs to 14 residues. Germline values: CDR1 ENHRY, CDR2 SYGVKD. Trimming stripped 6 bases from V and 2 bases from J, with 14 bases between. CDR3 protein: CAISQYPDAYEQYF. The CDR3 nucleotides read TGTGCCATCAGCCAGTACCCGGATGCCTACGAGCAGTACTTC.

This clone has only a few counts. This chain links TRBV16 with TRBJ1-6; D gene ambiguous. Trimming pared 4 bases from V and 6 bases from J, leaving 13 bases between. Germline V gene data show CDR1 as KGHSY and CDR2 as FQNENV. The CDR3 has 15 amino acids. The CDR3 sequence is CASSPRTGSNSPLHF. The CDR3 DNA is TGTGCCAGCAGCCCACGGACGGGGAGTAATTCACCCCTCCACTTT.